Sequencing of this T cell receptor (beta chain) was carried out in a study of T cells after yellow fever vaccination. TCRdb ran MiXCR on the 5' RACE reads and lists one entry per CDR3 protein. The sample contains a few hundred thousand distinct CDR3 sequences, 8.5% to 10% of which appear only once. The CDR3 consists of 13 residues. CDR1 and CDR2 from the germline V gene are SQVTM and ANQGSEA. V dropped 6 bases and J dropped 6 bases, with 14 bases sitting between them. This clonotype was detected a few times. The input for sequencing was CD4+ T cells sorted from PBMCs, taken 5 days after the yellow fever booster vaccination. The V call is TRBV29-1, the J call TRBJ1-4, with D perhaps matching TRBD1 (6 bases). This TCR derives from a man younger than 30 who received the YFV17D yellow fever vaccine. DNA for the CDR3: TGCAGCGTCAATAAGGACAGCTATGAAAAACTGTTTTTT. This codes for CSVNKDSYEKLFF.